This T cell receptor (beta chain) was profiled in a study of CD4 T cells in relation to SARS-CoV-2 and coronaviruses. The wider study: TCR beta CDR3s were sequenced after 10-day antigen culture of PBMCs.

Unexposed donor CD4+ T cells date from about 2011-2018, before the COVID-19 pandemic. CD4+ T cells were isolated from the cells after roughly 11 days of culture. Testing used SARS-CoV-2 S/N and four cold-coronavirus spikes on unexposed-donor CD4+ T cells, cells permitting. Notes on this clone: Its antigen is still unknown.

Sequencing was performed with immunoSEQ multiplex PCR; in TCRdb, only in-frame clones are kept and a portion is missing. This table holds around 20,000 clones, about 66% found once. Sequencing was done on a sample of CD4+ T cells from PBMCs, cultured in vitro. This TCR came from a human donor in good health.

The CDR3 sequence is CASSIAQIPYEQYF. The CDR3 DNA reads as TGTGCCAGTAGTATAGCCCAAATTCCCTACGAGCAGTACTTC. The chain links TRBV19 to TRBJ2-7, with no clear D. Trimming left V 1 base short and J 2 bases short, with 9 bases between. Germline values: CDR1 LNHDA, CDR2 SQIVND (reference sequence). This CDR3 comprises 14 residues.